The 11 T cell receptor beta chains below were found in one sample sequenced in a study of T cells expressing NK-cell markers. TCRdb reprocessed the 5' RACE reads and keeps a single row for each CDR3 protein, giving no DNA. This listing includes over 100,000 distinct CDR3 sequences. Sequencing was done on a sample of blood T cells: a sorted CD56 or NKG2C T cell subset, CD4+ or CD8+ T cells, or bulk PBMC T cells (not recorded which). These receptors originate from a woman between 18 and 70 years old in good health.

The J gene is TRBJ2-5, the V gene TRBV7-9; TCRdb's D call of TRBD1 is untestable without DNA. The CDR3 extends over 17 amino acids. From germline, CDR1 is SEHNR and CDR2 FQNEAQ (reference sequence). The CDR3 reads CASSLGPTGQNQETQYF.

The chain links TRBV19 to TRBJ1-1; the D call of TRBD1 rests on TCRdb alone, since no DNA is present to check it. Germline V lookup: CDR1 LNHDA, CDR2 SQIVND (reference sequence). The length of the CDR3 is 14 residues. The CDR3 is CASSFWTGNTEAFF.

The CDR3 reads CASSSGTLNTGELFF. V usage is TRBV2 and J usage is TRBJ2-2; TCRdb designates TRBD1, a call that cannot be tested without DNA. Germline V CDR1 and CDR2: SNHLY, FYNNEI. This CDR3 is built from 15 residues.

This CDR3 reads CSPVGCTGELFF. V gene TRBV29-1 combines with J gene TRBJ2-2. The length of the CDR3 is 12 residues. Germline-derived CDR1 and CDR2 are SQVTM and ANQGSEA.

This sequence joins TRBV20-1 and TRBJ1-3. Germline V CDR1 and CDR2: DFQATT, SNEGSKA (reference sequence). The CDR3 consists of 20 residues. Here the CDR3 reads CSARDWDFRQSAASGNTIYF.

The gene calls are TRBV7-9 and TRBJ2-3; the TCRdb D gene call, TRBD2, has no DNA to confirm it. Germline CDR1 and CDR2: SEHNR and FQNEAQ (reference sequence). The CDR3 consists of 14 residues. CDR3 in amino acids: CAGSPGSGTDTQYF.

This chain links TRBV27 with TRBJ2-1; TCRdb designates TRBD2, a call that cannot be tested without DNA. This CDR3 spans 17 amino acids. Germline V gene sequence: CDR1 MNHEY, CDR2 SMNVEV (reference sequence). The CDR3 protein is CASTPHELAGGGNEQFF.

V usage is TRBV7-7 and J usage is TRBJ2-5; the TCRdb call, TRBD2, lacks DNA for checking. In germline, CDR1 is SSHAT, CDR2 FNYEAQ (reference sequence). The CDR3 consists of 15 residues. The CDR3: CASSWGLAEQETQYF.

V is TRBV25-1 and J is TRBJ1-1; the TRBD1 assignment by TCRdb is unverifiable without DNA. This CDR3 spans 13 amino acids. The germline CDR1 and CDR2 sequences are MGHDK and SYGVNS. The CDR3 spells CASNRGLGTEAFF.

The CDR3: CASSQEILAEEGETQYF. The gene calls are TRBV4-2 and TRBJ2-5; TCRdb returns TRBD2, unconfirmable since there is no DNA. Germline lookup yields CDR1 LGHNA and CDR2 YNFKEQ. The CDR3 consists of 17 residues.

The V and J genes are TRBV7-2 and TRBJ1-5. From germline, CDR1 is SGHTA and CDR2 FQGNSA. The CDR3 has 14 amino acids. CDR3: CASSSPGRDQPQHF.